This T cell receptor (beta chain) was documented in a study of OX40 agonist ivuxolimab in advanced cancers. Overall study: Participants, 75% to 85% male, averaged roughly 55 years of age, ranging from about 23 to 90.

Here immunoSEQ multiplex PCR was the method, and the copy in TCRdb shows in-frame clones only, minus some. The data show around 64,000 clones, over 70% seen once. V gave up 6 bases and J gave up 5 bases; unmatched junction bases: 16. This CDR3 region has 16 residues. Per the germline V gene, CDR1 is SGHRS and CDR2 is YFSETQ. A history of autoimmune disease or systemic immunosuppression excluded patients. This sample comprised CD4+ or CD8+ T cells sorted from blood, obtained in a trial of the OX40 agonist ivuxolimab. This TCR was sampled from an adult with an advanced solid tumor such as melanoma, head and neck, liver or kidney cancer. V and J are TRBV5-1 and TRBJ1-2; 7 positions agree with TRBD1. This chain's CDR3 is CASTLGAGTDFYGYTF. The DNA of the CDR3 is TGCGCCAGCACGTTGGGGGCCGGGACAGACTTTTATGGCTACACCTTC. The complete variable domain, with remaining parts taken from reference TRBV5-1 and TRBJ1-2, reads KAGVTQTPRYLIKTRGQQVTLSCSPISGHRSVSWYQQTPGQGLQFLFEYFSETQRNKGNFPGRFSGRQFSNSRSEMNVSTLELGDSALYLCASTLGAGTDFYGYTFGSGTRLTVV.